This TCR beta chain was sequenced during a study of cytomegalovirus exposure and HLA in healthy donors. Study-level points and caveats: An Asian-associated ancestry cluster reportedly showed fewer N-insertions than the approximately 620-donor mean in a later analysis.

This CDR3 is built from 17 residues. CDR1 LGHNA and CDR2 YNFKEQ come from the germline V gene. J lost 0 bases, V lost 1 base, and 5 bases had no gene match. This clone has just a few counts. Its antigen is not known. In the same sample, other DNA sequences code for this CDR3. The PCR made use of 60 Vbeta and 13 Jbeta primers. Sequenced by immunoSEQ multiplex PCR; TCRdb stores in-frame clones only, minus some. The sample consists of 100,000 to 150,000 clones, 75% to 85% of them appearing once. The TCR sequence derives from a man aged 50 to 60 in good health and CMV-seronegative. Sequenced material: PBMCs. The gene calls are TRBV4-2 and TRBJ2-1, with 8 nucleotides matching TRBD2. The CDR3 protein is CASSQGGRGASYNEQFF. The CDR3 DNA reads TGTGCCAGCAGCCAAGGAGGGCGGGGGGCCTCCTACAATGAGCAGTTCTTC.